This T cell receptor beta chain was retrieved from a study of graft-versus-host responses after intestinal transplantation. Study in general: Recipients received multivisceral, liver-intestinal, or isolated intestinal transplants. Anti-thymocyte globulin induction, then tacrolimus and steroids for about 3 years, went to all recipients.

Study-wide results and limits: Graft-donor T cell macrochimerism in patients accompanied high graft-versus-host to host-versus-graft clonal ratios in allografts.

Investigators treated the graft tissue so that it released intraepithelial and lamina propria lymphocytes. CDR3 length: 12 amino acids. The V end lost 2 bases, the J end lost 7 bases, and 6 bases lay between the germline ends. CDR1 and CDR2 from the germline V gene are MNHEY and SVGAGI. On this clone itself: Its specificity is unknown.

Assay used: immunoSEQ multiplex PCR; TCRdb lists only in-frame clones, some missing. The table has approximately 60,000 clones, around 86% seen once; the top ten hold approximately 1.7%. The TCR comes from a human patient who received an intestinal transplant, so some T cells may come from the graft donor. This chain connects TRBV6-5 to TRBJ1-5; no reliable D call. The sample consisted of ileum tissue, taken 350 to 400 days after transplant. As DNA, the CDR3 is TGTGCCAGCAGTTACACGGGCCAGCCCCAGCATTTT. Translated, it gives CASSYTGQPQHF.